The 21 T cell receptor beta chains below were found in one sample sequenced in a study of cytomegalovirus exposure and HLA in healthy donors. The primer mix had 60 Vbeta and 13 Jbeta primers. Measured with immunoSEQ multiplex PCR; TCRdb has only the in-frame clones, and not every one. The listing records roughly 140,000 clones. Sequencing was carried out using PBMCs. The receptors stem from a male donor in good health and CMV-seronegative.

The chain employs TRBV2 and TRBJ1-2; D not certain. This CDR3 region has 12 residues. V lost 2 bases, J lost 5 bases, and 6 bases lay in between. Germline CDR1 SNHLY, CDR2 FYNNEI. CDR3 protein: CASSEPSYGYTF. For the CDR3, the DNA is TGTGCCAGCAGTGAACCCAGTTATGGCTACACCTTC.

The chain links TRBV5-1 to TRBJ1-1; TRBD1 might be the D (6 bases). This CDR3 spans 14 amino acids. The germline V and J ends were trimmed by 4 bases and 1 base, with 11 bases remaining between them. Germline V CDR1 and CDR2: SGHRS, YFSETQ. The CDR3 DNA follows: TGCGCCAGCAGCGCACAGGGTGCGAACACTGAAGCTTTCTTT. Translated: CASSAQGANTEAFF.

V and J are TRBV6-4 and TRBJ1-5; D might be TRBD1 (6 bases). Germline V gene lookup returns CDR1 MRHNA and CDR2 SNTAGT. This CDR3 comprises 13 residues. Trimming left V 3 bases short and J 7 bases short, with 10 bases between. The CDR3 spells CASSEGARQPQHF. The CDR3 nucleotides are TGTGCCAGCAGTGAGGGGGCTCGACAGCCCCAGCATTTT.

DNA for the CDR3: TGTGCCAGCAGTTTTACAGGGCTCCACGAGCAGTACTTC. Amino acid sequence: CASSFTGLHEQYF. The chain has TRBV6-5 and TRBJ2-7; perhaps TRBD1 as D (6 bases). V lost 4 bases to trimming and J lost 5 bases, with 12 bases between them. This CDR3 spans 13 amino acids. Germline CDR1 and CDR2: MNHEY and SVGAGI.

The V call is TRBV7-9, the J call TRBJ2-7; D not resolved. Germline V gene data show CDR1 as SEHNR and CDR2 as FQNEAQ (reference sequence). Trimming left V 5 bases short and J 9 bases short, with 11 bases between. The length of the CDR3 is 11 residues. The CDR3 sequence is CASSRGGGQYF. The CDR3 DNA is TGTGCCAGCAGCAGAGGCGGTGGGCAGTACTTC.

The gene calls are TRBV28 and TRBJ1-2; 8 nucleotides align to TRBD1. The CDR3 has 16 amino acids. CDR1 and CDR2 from the germline V gene are MDHEN and SYDVKM. J was trimmed by 3 bases and V by 0 bases; bases with no gene match: 6. The CDR3 bases are TGTGCCAGCAGTTTATGGCAGGACAGGGTTTACTATGGCTACACCTTC. Encoded protein: CASSLWQDRVYYGYTF.

The chain is built from TRBV6-4 and TRBJ2-3, with D perhaps matching TRBD2 (6 bases). Trimming pared 5 bases from V and 0 bases from J, leaving 12 bases between. Germline V gives CDR1 MRHNA, CDR2 SNTAGT. The CDR3 loop spans 15 amino acids. The CDR3 DNA is TGTGCCAGCAGTTTAGGAGGGAGTAGCACAGATACGCAGTATTTT. Protein sequence: CASSLGGSSTDTQYF.

This chain joins TRBV19 and TRBJ2-7; D possibly corresponds to TRBD2 (5 bases). Looked up from germline, CDR1 is LNHDA and CDR2 is SQIVND (reference sequence). V lost 4 bases and J lost 7, with 17 bases in between. CDR3 length: 14 residues. The CDR3 spells CASSTPGAVREQYF. The CDR3 DNA reads as TGTGCCAGTAGTACCCCCGGAGCGGTAAGAGAGCAGTACTTC. The complete variable domain, with remaining parts taken from reference TRBV19 and TRBJ2-7, reads DGGITQSPKYLFRKEGQNVTLSCEQNLNHDAMYWYRQDPGQGLRLIYYSQIVNDFQKGDIAEGYSVSREKKESFPLTVTSAQKNPTAFYLCASSTPGAVREQYFGPGTRLTVT.

The chain carries TRBV5-1 and TRBJ1-1; 8 bases fit TRBD1. The CDR3 is 14 amino acids. Germline assignment: CDR1 SGHRS and CDR2 YFSETQ. Trimming at V came to 8 bases and at J to 1 base, leaving 7 bases not matched to a gene. The CDR3 region has the DNA TGCGCCAGTTATCCCGGGACAGGGAACACTGAAGCTTTCTTT. It is translated as CASYPGTGNTEAFF.

The chain joins TRBV7-2 to TRBJ1-5; possible D gene TRBD1, 6 bases. The ends were cut back, 5 bases at V and 5 bases at J, with 16 bases in the middle. Germline CDR1 reads SGHTA; CDR2 reads FQGNSA. CDR3 length equals 15 residues. CDR3 coding DNA: TGTGCCAGCAGCCTCTCCGACGGGACACATCAGCCCCAGCATTTT. It is translated as CASSLSDGTHQPQHF.

Of note for this clone: Other nucleotide sequences from this sample produce the same CDR3. The chain has TRBV7-9 and TRBJ2-7; 7 bases fit TRBD1. CDR1 SEHNR and CDR2 FQNEAQ come from the germline V gene (reference sequence). This CDR3 is 12 amino acids long. V gave up 4 bases and J gave up 7 bases; unmatched junction bases: 4. In nucleotides, the CDR3 is TGTGCCAGCAGCTCTTCAGGGGGTGAGCAGTACTTC. Amino acid sequence: CASSSSGGEQYF.

V usage is TRBV5-4 and J usage is TRBJ2-7; TRBD2 agrees at 11 bases. V shed 1 base, J shed 6 bases, and the junction held 6 bases outside the gene matches. CDR1 SGHNT and CDR2 YYREEE come from the germline V gene (reference sequence). The CDR3 covers 15 residues. CDR3 coding DNA: TGTGCCAGCAGCTTGTCACTAGCGGGAGTAGGCGAGCAGTACTTC. Translating it yields CASSLSLAGVGEQYF. Together with reference TRBV5-4 and TRBJ2-7, the CDR3 gives the full variable domain: ETGVTQSPTHLIKTRGQQVTLRCSSQSGHNTVSWYQQALGQGPQFIFQYYREEENGRGNFPPRFSGLQFPNYSSELNVNALELDDSALYLCASSLSLAGVGEQYFGPGTRLTVT.

The rearrangement uses TRBV5-1 and TRBJ2-7, with 10 bases matching TRBD2. The V gene end was trimmed by 1 base and the J gene end by 6 bases; junction bases not matched to a gene: 7. The CDR3 covers 15 residues. Germline V gene sequence: CDR1 SGHRS, CDR2 YFSETQ. CDR3 nucleotide sequence: TGCGCCAGCAGCTTGTCTCTAGCGGGAGAAAGCGAGCAGTACTTC. It encodes CASSLSLAGESEQYF.

This sequence joins TRBV5-6 and TRBJ1-1; tentative D call: TRBD1 (6 bases). The germline gives CDR1 SGHDT, CDR2 YYEEEE. The V end lost 1 base, the J end lost 2 bases, and 15 bases lay between the germline ends. This CDR3 spans 16 amino acids. Here the CDR3 DNA reads TGTGCCAGCAGCTTGTGGCTACGACAGGAAAACACTGAAGCTTTCTTT. Protein product: CASSLWLRQENTEAFF.

The genes are TRBV15 and TRBJ2-2, with D unresolved. V lost 3 bases, J lost 5 bases, and 7 bases lay in between. Germline CDR1 reads LNHNV; CDR2 reads YYDKDF (reference sequence). This CDR3 contains 13 residues. CDR3 loop: CATSSPPTGELFF. DNA of the CDR3: TGTGCCACCAGCAGTCCCCCTACCGGGGAGCTGTTTTTT.

The chain is built from TRBV6-1 and TRBJ2-2, with 14 bases lining up with TRBD2. Trimming took 6 bases from V and 15 from J; bases not matched to a gene: 12. Germline CDR1 and CDR2: MNHNS and SASEGT. This CDR3 has 15 residues. The CDR3 region is CASRQGTSGSQKVFF. CDR3 sequence (DNA): TGTGCCAGCAGACAAGGGACTAGCGGGAGTCAGAAGGTGTTTTTT.

The chain links TRBV30 to TRBJ1-5, with D uncertain. The germline V gene encodes CDR1 GTSNPN and CDR2 SVGIG (reference sequence). The CDR3 totals 15 residues. Trimming took off 4 bases at V and 0 bases at J, with 13 bases between the two ends. CDR3 amino acids: CAWTAQANSNQPQHF. The CDR3 DNA follows: TGTGCCTGGACCGCTCAGGCTAATAGCAATCAGCCCCAGCATTTT. The variable domain in full, with the rest retrieved from reference TRBV30 and TRBJ1-5, is SQTIHQWPATLVQPVGSPLSLECTVEGTSNPNLYWYRQAAGRGLQLLFYSVGIGQISSEVPQNLSASRPQDRQFILSSKKLLLSDSGFYLCAWTAQANSNQPQHFGDGTRLSIL.

This sequence joins TRBV29-1 and TRBJ1-1; TRBD1 matches at 7 bases. CDR1 and CDR2 from the germline V gene are SQVTM and ANQGSEA. This CDR3 is built from 15 residues. J lost 1 base, V lost 4 bases, and 9 bases had no gene match. The CDR3 DNA sequence: TGCAGCGTTGGCAGCGGGCGACAGGGGAACACTGAAGCTTTCTTT. The encoded protein is CSVGSGRQGNTEAFF.

This chain joins TRBV2 and TRBJ1-1, with D uncertain. The CDR3 has 15 amino acids. The germline V gene encodes CDR1 SNHLY and CDR2 FYNNEI. The germline V and J ends were trimmed by 6 bases and 5 bases, with 19 bases remaining between them. In nucleotides, the CDR3 is TGTGCCAGCAGCTATGGGGTCTCCTGGGAGACTGAAGCTTTCTTT. This encodes CASSYGVSWETEAFF.

This chain joins TRBV29-1 and TRBJ2-1, with D maybe TRBD2 (5 bases). Germline V gene lookup returns CDR1 SQVTM and CDR2 ANQGSEA. The CDR3 totals 10 residues. The CDR3 coding sequence is TGCGGAGGAGTCTACAATGAGCAGTTCTTC. It translates to CGGVYNEQFF.

The CDR3 loop reads CASSKGVDEQYF. The CDR3 DNA sequence: TGTGCCAGCAGCAAGGGGGTGGACGAGCAGTACTTC. The rearrangement uses TRBV5-4 and TRBJ2-7; tentatively, D is TRBD1 (6 bases). The CDR3 has 12 residues. Germline assignment: CDR1 SGHNT and CDR2 YYREEE (reference sequence). Between the trimmed V and J ends, which lost 4 bases and 5 bases, there was a span of 10 bases. The entire variable domain, with the rest obtained from reference TRBV5-4 and TRBJ2-7, is as follows: ETGVTQSPTHLIKTRGQQVTLRCSSQSGHNTVSWYQQALGQGPQFIFQYYREEENGRGNFPPRFSGLQFPNYSSELNVNALELDDSALYLCASSKGVDEQYFGPGTRLTVT.